This T cell receptor beta chain was sequenced during a study of cytomegalovirus exposure and HLA in healthy donors. Study-wide findings and caveats: Most TCRs appeared rarely, but some public TCRs recurred in many donors. The finding came from a later analysis; first-cohort TCR clusters tended to co-occur in the 95 to 150 validation repertoires. Reports indicated that the classifier achieved high specificity and sensitivity in diagnosing cytomegalovirus status.

In regard to this clone: Its matching antigen is unknown.

Donors were drawn from the approximately 120-subject validation cohort, separate from the roughly 700-subject first cohort. Measured with immunoSEQ multiplex PCR; TCRdb has only the in-frame clones, and not every one. This sample has about 130,000 clones, with 89% found just once. From germline, CDR1 is WSHSY and CDR2 SAAADI. V lost 4 bases and J 7 bases, leaving 11 bases between the germline ends. The CDR3 totals 13 residues. The V and J genes are TRBV10-2 and TRBJ1-5; D may be TRBD1 (6 bases). The sample taken for sequencing was PBMCs. This receptor was identified in a woman aged 18-30 years in good health and CMV-seropositive. DNA of the CDR3: TGCGCCAGCAGTGGACTACAGGGACAGCCCCAGCATTTT. This sequence encodes CASSGLQGQPQHF.